The subject of this entry is one T cell receptor (beta chain). This clonotype showed up just a few times. Its antigen is unknown. Possible read error: a much larger clone is one base away. As the CDR3 is not closed by the conserved phenylalanine or tryptophan, this likely results from a read error. The TCR beta CDR3 regions were amplified from RNA transcripts. A first-round RT-PCR of the TCR CDR3 used the HTBI primer set with the Qiagen OneStep RT-PCR kit. A second multiplex PCR round built the libraries, followed by size selection and purification. The libraries were sequenced on an Illumina HiSeq2000 using paired-end 100 bp reads. Processing in the source paper ran as follows. Raw data were processed with SOAPnuke, discarding reads with adapters, uncalled bases, mean Phred below 15, or no exact constant-primer or identifier match. High-quality paired reads were merged with COPE v1.2.5, and unique nucleotide sequences were defined as clonotypes. Clonotypes were aligned to IMGT TRBV, TRBD and TRBJ reference segments using MiTCR v1.1. Only V-J combinations with frequency above 0.0001, covering 99% to 99.2% of repertoires, were analysed. The TCS score was defined as the ratio of F50 (clonal expansion) to E x V (chaos), calculated using BLOSUM62-based TCRdist between CDR3 peptides within each V-J. Welch's t-statistics and random forest reduced around 510 V-J features to under 15, which were used in a naive Bayes classifier (R e1071). TCRdb redid the processing of the public reads, applying fastp at Q25 and MiXCR, and retained in-frame beta chains. Rows with one shared CDR3 protein collapse into an entry with the most common genes and DNA. The V and J calls were not made by the authors but by TCRdb's processing. The sample records 350,000 to 450,000 distinct CDR3 sequences, about 15% of which are singletons. The ten largest clones add up to around a third of the sample.

The data derive from a study of T cells in Graves' hyperthyroidism and ophthalmopathy (dated by TCRdb to about 2019). About the investigation overall: Peripheral blood samples were taken at the time of initial diagnosis, prior to any treatment. To identify TCR V-J signatures that set the groups apart, the researchers used a discovery cohort of about a hundred patients, made up of about 44 with Graves' ophthalmopathy and 57 with stable Graves' hyperthyroidism. An independent validation cohort of about 19 hyperthyroidism patients and over 15 patients who later progressed to ophthalmopathy tested prospective prediction of ophthalmopathy. The 80 to 100 discovery patients were randomly divided into training and test sets at a 7:3 ratio. The study also compared thyroid tissue and blood T-cell repertoires from several Graves' hyperthyroidism patients. After blood sampling, hyperthyroidism patients were treated with methimazole at a starting dose of 30 mg daily, and ophthalmopathy patients were treated with high-dose intravenous methylprednisolone. The paper reports TCR Vbeta CDR3 sequencing of fewer than 150 peripheral blood samples: around 45 ophthalmopathy, fewer than 80 hyperthyroidism and about 17 progressor patients.

Broader findings and caveats from the paper: Ophthalmopathy was separated from stable hyperthyroidism by a 13 V-J signature model, with around 90% sensitivity and roughly 81% specificity obtained in cross-validation and 80%/75% obtained in testing. Sample size was not statistically predetermined, and investigators were not blinded to group allocation. Blood samples also contained most of the expanded thyroid clonotypes (frequency above 0.001), which suggests that blood repertoires may reflect thyroid immune responses. In validation, the model predicted progression to ophthalmopathy a median of about 6.5 months before onset, with 65% to 71% sensitivity and 72.22% specificity.

Hyperthyroidism patients were aged 18 to 65 years and newly diagnosed, with disease duration of less than 2 months. Any patient with an uncontrolled infection, another autoimmune disease, pregnancy or lactation was excluded. Clinical symptoms, serum thyroxine and TRAb, thyroid ultrasound, and orbital computed tomography formed the basis for the diagnoses. For progressor patients, blood was drawn at the first diagnosis of hyperthyroidism, before any ophthalmopathy symptoms had appeared. PBMCs were separated from approximately 9.9 ml of fresh peripheral blood using Ficoll-Paque density gradient centrifugation. Patients classed as progressors first received a Graves' hyperthyroidism diagnosis and then went on to develop ophthalmopathy during follow-up. Total RNA was extracted with Trizol reagent, and quality was checked on an Agilent 2100 Bioanalyzer. The CDR3 is 13 residues long, ends included. This entry keeps only the CDR3 DNA: 39 bases, framed from base 1. V is pared back by 3 bases and J by 1 base, with 6 bases lying between the germline termini. The germline V gene (reference sequence) provides CDR1 LNHNV and CDR2 YYDKDF.

This chain joins TRBV15 to TRBJ1-1, with the D gene not clear enough to name. The TCR was taken from a woman in her twenties or thirties with Graves' hyperthyroidism that later progressed to Graves' ophthalmopathy. Sequencing input: blood. The CDR3 amino acid sequence is: CATSRGANTEAFL. The nucleotide sequence is given as TGTGCCACCAGCAGGGGCGCGAACACTGAAGCTTTCCTT.